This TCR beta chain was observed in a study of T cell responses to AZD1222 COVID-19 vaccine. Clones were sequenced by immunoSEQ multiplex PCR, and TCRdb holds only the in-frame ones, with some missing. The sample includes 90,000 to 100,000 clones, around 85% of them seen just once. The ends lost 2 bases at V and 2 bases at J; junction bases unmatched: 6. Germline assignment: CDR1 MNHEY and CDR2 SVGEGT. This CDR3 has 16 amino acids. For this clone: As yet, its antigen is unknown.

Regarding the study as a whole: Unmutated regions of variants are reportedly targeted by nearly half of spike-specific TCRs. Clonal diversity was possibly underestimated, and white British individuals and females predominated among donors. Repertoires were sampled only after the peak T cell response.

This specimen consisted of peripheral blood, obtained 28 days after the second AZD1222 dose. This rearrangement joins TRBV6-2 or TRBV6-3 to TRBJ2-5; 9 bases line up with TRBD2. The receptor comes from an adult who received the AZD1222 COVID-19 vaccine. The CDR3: CASSYGRLAVQETQYF. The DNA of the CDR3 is TGTGCCAGCAGTTACGGTAGACTAGCGGTACAAGAGACCCAGTACTTC.